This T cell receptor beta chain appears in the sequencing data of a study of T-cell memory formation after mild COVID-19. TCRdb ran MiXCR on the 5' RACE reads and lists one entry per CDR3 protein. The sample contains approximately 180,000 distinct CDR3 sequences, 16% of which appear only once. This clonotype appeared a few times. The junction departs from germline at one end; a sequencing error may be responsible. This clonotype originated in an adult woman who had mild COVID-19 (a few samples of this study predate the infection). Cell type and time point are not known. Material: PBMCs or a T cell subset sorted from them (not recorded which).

CDR3 in DNA: TGTGCCAGCAGCTTTGAGCGGGAGGGCCTGCACTTC. Translation: CASSFEREGLHF. The chain carries TRBV7-2 and TRBJ2-5; 10 bases line up with TRBD2. Germline CDR1 reads SGHTA; CDR2 reads FQGNSA. This CDR3 is built from 12 residues. The full variable domain, with the rest looked up from reference TRBV7-2 and TRBJ2-5, is GAGVSQSPSNKVTEKGKDVELRCDPISGHTALYWYRQSLGQGLEFLIYFQGNSAPDKSGLPSDRFSAERTGGSVSTLTIQRTQQEDSAVYLCASSFEREGLHFGPGTRLLVL.